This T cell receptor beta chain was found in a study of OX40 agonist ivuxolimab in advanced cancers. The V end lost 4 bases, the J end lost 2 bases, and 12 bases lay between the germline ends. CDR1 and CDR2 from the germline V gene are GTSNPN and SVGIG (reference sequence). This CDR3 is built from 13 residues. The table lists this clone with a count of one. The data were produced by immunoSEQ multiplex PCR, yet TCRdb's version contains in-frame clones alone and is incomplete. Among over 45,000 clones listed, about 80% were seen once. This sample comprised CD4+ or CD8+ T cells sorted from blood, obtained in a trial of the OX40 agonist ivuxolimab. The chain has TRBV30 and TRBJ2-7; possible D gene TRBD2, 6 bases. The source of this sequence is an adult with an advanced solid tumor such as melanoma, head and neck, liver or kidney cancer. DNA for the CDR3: TGTGCCTGGATCCAATCGGGAGCCTACGAGCAGTACTTC. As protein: CAWIQSGAYEQYF. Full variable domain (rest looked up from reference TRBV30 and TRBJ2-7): SQTIHQWPATLVQPVGSPLSLECTVEGTSNPNLYWYRQAAGRGLQLLFYSVGIGQISSEVPQNLSASRPQDRQFILSSKKLLLSDSGFYLCAWIQSGAYEQYFGPGTRLTVT.